These T cell receptor beta chains were read from a single sample in a study of blood T cells in healthy people across ages. One entry per CDR3 protein, called by TCRdb with MiXCR from the 5' RACE reads. The repertoire holds approximately 400,000 distinct CDR3 sequences, with about 49% as singletons. The sample taken for sequencing was blood. The origin of the receptors is a man in his 60s in good health. The CDR3 runs from the conserved cysteine through the conserved F or W. A D gene is named only where the DNA matches it firmly. Clone size, where shown, is once, few, many, or a class for clones that have expanded.

J	V	size	D	DNA	CDR3
TRBJ2-1	TRBV19	-	TRBD2	TGTGCCAGTAGTATGACTAGCGGGGGGGTCTATGAGCAGTTCTTC	CASSMTSGGVYEQFF
TRBJ2-3	TRBV7-8	-	-	TGTGCCAGCAGCCCTACGTGGATGAGAGAGGGTACGCAGTATTTT	CASSPTWMREGTQYF
TRBJ2-4	TRBV7-2	-	-	TGTGCCAGCAGCTTAGGAGGGCATAGGGCCAAAAACATTCAGTACTTC	CASSLGGHRAKNIQYF
TRBJ2-7	TRBV3-1	-	-	TGTGCCAGCAGCCAAGGTAGCGAGGTCGGCTACGAGCAGTACTTC	CASSQGSEVGYEQYF
TRBJ1-6	TRBV9	-	-	TGTGCCAGCTCGGCTGGGGATTCACCCCTCCACTTT	CASSAGDSPLHF
TRBJ2-5	TRBV29-1	many	-	TGCAGCGTCCCTCAGGAGCAAGAGACCCAGTACTTC	CSVPQEQETQYF
TRBJ1-2	TRBV3-1	-	-	TGTGCCAACGGTGTCAGGGGAAATTTGTATGGCTACACCTTC	CANGVRGNLYGYTF
TRBJ2-1	TRBV3-1	-	TRBD2	TGTGCCAGCAGCCAAGATGCCCTAGCGGGGGGGCAAGAGACCCAGTTCTTC	CASSQDALAGGQETQFF
TRBJ2-7	TRBV20-1	-	-	TGCAGTGCTAGAGAGGCAGGGAACTACGAGCAGTACTTC	CSAREAGNYEQYF
TRBJ1-1	TRBV6-1	-	TRBD1	TGTGCCAGCAGTGCGGACAGGGTGAACACTGAAGCTTTCTTT	CASSADRVNTEAFF
TRBJ2-7	TRBV6-5	few	TRBD2	TGTGCCAGCAGTAATCCCGGGACTAACCACGAGCAGTACTTC	CASSNPGTNHEQYF
TRBJ2-3	TRBV11-2	-	-	TGTGCCAGCAGCTTAGGGCCCCGGGGCCAGTATTTT	CASSLGPRGQYF
TRBJ2-1	TRBV15	-	TRBD1	TGTGCCACCAGCTTTCCGAAAGGGGGCAAGGATGAGCAGTTCTTC	CATSFPKGGKDEQFF
TRBJ2-1	TRBV6-5	-	-	TGTGCCAGCTCGATCACCGGGGGGCCCTCCTACAATGAGCAGTTCTTC	CASSITGGPSYNEQFF
TRBJ2-3	TRBV7-3	-	-	TGTGCCAGCTCCCCCTGGGGATCTAGCACAGATACGCAGTATTTT	CASSPWGSSTDTQYF
TRBJ2-7	TRBV6-4	-	-	TGTGCCAGCCGTGAAAGGCGGGGTTACGAGCAGTACTTC	CASRERRGYEQYF
TRBJ2-7	TRBV10-3	few	TRBD2	TGTGCCATCAGACGAGCGGGGGAGAGCTACGAGCAGTACTTC	CAIRRAGESYEQYF
TRBJ2-1	TRBV20-1	-	-	TGCAGTGCCGAAAAGCACAGAGACAAGGAGCAGTTCTTC	CSAEKHRDKEQFF
TRBJ2-7	TRBV11-2	-	TRBD1	TGTGCCAGCAGCCTCAGACAGGGGGCCTCTGGCTACGAGCAGTACTTC	CASSLRQGASGYEQYF
TRBJ2-4	TRBV7-3	-	TRBD1	TGTGCCAGCAGCTTGGACAGGGTGGACATTCAGTACTTC	CASSLDRVDIQYF
TRBJ2-1	TRBV20-1	-	-	TGCAGTGCTAGAGATCTAAGGACAACGCACTACAATGAGCAGTTCTTC	CSARDLRTTHYNEQFF
TRBJ2-5	TRBV19	-	-	TGTGCCAGTAGTGCGGGACAGTTGAGGCAAGAGACCCAGTACTTC	CASSAGQLRQETQYF
TRBJ2-4	TRBV7-2	-	-	TGTGCCAGCAGCCACCATGGGACAAATCTAGCCAAAAACATTCAGTACTTC	CASSHHGTNLAKNIQYF
TRBJ2-7	TRBV20-1	few	TRBD2	TGCAGTGCTGACCTGGGCGGGAGTAGACCCCTCGAGCAGTACTTC	CSADLGGSRPLEQYF
TRBJ2-2	TRBV6-1	few	-	TGTGCCAGCGGTCGGGTTAGCGGATCGAACACCGGGGAGCTGTTTTTT	CASGRVSGSNTGELFF
TRBJ2-7	TRBV30	-	-	TGTGCCTGGAGTATCACAGGGACGGGCGAGCAGTACTTC	CAWSITGTGEQYF
TRBJ2-3	TRBV11-1	many	TRBD1	TGTGCCAGCAGCTTGGACAGGGGTGCGGCAGATACGCAGTATTTT	CASSLDRGAADTQYF
TRBJ2-7	TRBV7-3	-	TRBD1	TGTGCCAGCAGCCTCGGGACAGGGGCCGGCGAGCAGTACTTC	CASSLGTGAGEQYF
TRBJ2-5	TRBV5-8	once	TRBD1	TGTGCCAGCAGCCGGGACAGGTGGGAGACCCAGTACTTC	CASSRDRWETQYF
TRBJ2-1	TRBV10-3	-	TRBD2	TGTGCCATCAGAGATGGGACTAGTTATAATGAGCAGTTCTTC	CAIRDGTSYNEQFF
TRBJ2-5	TRBV5-1	-	-	TGCGCCAGCAGCTCAGGGGGGGAAGAGACCCAGTACTTC	CASSSGGEETQYF
TRBJ2-3	TRBV7-2	few	TRBD2	TGTGCCAGCAGCCTGACTAGCGCCACAGATACGCAGTATTTT	CASSLTSATDTQYF
TRBJ2-1	TRBV5-6	-	TRBD2	TGTGCCAGCAGCTCGGAGCGGGGGGGCGGGCAGTTCTTC	CASSSERGGGQFF
TRBJ2-5	TRBV11-2	few	TRBD2	TGTGCCAGCGCAACTCCGAGCGGGGCCGGGGAGACCCAGTACTTC	CASATPSGAGETQYF
TRBJ1-5	TRBV20-1	-	-	TGCAGTGCCCGAGGCGTCATCAATAGCAATCAGCCCCAGCATTTT	CSARGVINSNQPQHF
TRBJ2-4	TRBV6-1	-	TRBD2	TGTGCCAGCAGTGAAGCGCTAGCGGGAGCCAAAAACATTCAGTACTTC	CASSEALAGAKNIQYF
TRBJ2-7	TRBV11-1	-	TRBD1	TGTGCCAGCAGCCCACAAATGACAGGGGACGAGCAGTACTTC	CASSPQMTGDEQYF
TRBJ2-3	TRBV4-2	few	-	TGTGCCAGCAGCCAAAGTGGTAATACAGATACGCAGTATTTT	CASSQSGNTDTQYF
TRBJ2-3	TRBV12-3/TRBV12-4	once	-	TGTGCCACCCAGACGGAAGGAGATACGCAGTATTTT	CATQTEGDTQYF
TRBJ2-1	TRBV28	many	-	TGTGCCAGCAGTTTATCGTTGGCCAGCTCCTACAATGAGCAGTTCTTC	CASSLSLASSYNEQFF
TRBJ2-3	TRBV9	-	-	TGTGCCAGCAGCGTAGACCCCCCGGGGCGCGGCACAGATACGCAGTATTTT	CASSVDPPGRGTDTQYF
TRBJ2-6	TRBV28	many	-	TGTGCCAGCAGCCCTGCTGGGGCCAACGTCCTGACTTTC	CASSPAGANVLTF
TRBJ2-7	TRBV7-2	-	-	TGTGCCAGCAGCTTAGCCGTGGCGGAACACTACGAGCAGTACTTC	CASSLAVAEHYEQYF